The source of this TCR beta chain is a study of regulatory T cells in long-lasting Graves disease. Time point denoted: newly diagnosed GD, antithyroid drugs for less than 3 months. PBMC RNA was the source of the TCR library. Through Arm-PCR of CDR3 regions and iRepertoire HTBI primers, TCR beta libraries were built. Each CDR3 protein is one row after TCRdb ran MiXCR on the multiplex PCR reads. The repertoire holds 500,000 or so distinct CDR3 sequences, with roughly 16% as singletons. This clonotype was observed at least ten times. The antigen is undetermined. Study results and limitations: TCR diversity was lower in persistent Graves' patients (versus newly diagnosed ones). TRBV28, TRBJ1-2 and TRBJ2-5 were segments that persistent disease favored.

The CDR3 covers 16 residues. CDR1 and CDR2 (germline): DFQATT, SNEGSKA (reference sequence). Trimming removed 0 bases from V and 6 bases from J; junction bases left unmatched: 8. The same sample was also studied in work on T cells in Graves' hyperthyroidism and ophthalmopathy. That report notes: Carried out on the TCR CDR3, a first-round RT-PCR used the HTBI primer set.

This receptor was identified in a man in his forties with Graves disease. The chain carries TRBV20-1 and TRBJ2-1, with 10 positions matching TRBD2. The specimen was peripheral blood mononuclear cells (PBMCs), collected at new diagnosis, from a patient treated with antithyroid drugs. The CDR3 is CSARDLGGLATNEQFF. CDR3 nucleotide sequence: TGCAGTGCTAGAGATCTGGGGGGACTAGCGACCAATGAGCAGTTCTTC.